Listed below are T cell receptor beta chains from one sample, sequenced in a study of long-term antiretroviral therapy in people with HIV. Assay: immunoSEQ multiplex PCR; the TCRdb copy retains only in-frame clones and omits some. The table records around 18,000 clones, about 80% of them present only once. This specimen was unsorted PBMCs, taken 0.5 years before starting antiretroviral therapy. These receptors originate from a woman between 45 and 60 years old with HIV. Both conserved end residues are part of each CDR3.

TRBV2	TRBJ2-3	CASSDSGLDRATDTQYF
TRBV18	TRBJ2-2	CASSPRNGELFF
TRBV7-8	TRBJ1-1	CASSFEGVVGLAEAFF
TRBV5-6	TRBJ1-2	CASSFIFGPEANYGYTF
TRBV27	TRBJ2-5	CASSPGTSGGQETQYF
TRBV7-9	TRBJ2-7	CASSPRQGYEQYF
TRBV27	TRBJ1-6	CASTSSRWTGLSPLHF
TRBV4-1	TRBJ2-2	CASSQGVTGGNTGELFF
TRBV5-1	TRBJ2-1	CASSAGPSGDGEQFF
TRBV30	TRBJ1-6	CAWSLISGSPLHF
TRBV14	TRBJ2-1	CASSQEQREQFF
TRBV18	TRBJ1-6	CASSSARTVHNSPLHF
TRBV5-6	TRBJ1-6	CASSPWGNSPLHF
TRBV30	TRBJ2-7	CAWSVAQPEPPSYEQYF
TRBV7-2	TRBJ1-2	CASSLRVSGSGYGYTF
TRBV18	TRBJ2-1	CASSPIAGFRGEQFF
TRBV5-8	TRBJ1-5	CASSRQHNQPQHF
TRBV28	TRBJ1-4	CASSWDRGNNEKLFF
TRBV6-5	TRBJ2-5	CASSYGTNQETQYF
TRBV20-1	TRBJ1-1	CSDIEGTEAFF
TRBV18	TRBJ1-1	CASSPGGNTEAFF
TRBV5-1	TRBJ1-1	CASSYSSGQGRQAFF
TRBV5-5	TRBJ2-5	CASSSSPGSRETQYF
TRBV5-1	TRBJ1-5	CASSLSVDQPQHF
TRBV19	TRBJ2-1	CASSSGGALKEQFF
TRBV4-1	TRBJ2-6	CASSLDRGGSGANVLTF
TRBV6-1	TRBJ1-5	CASSVHSTNQPQHF
TRBV7-9	TRBJ1-2	CASSPNLNYGYTF
TRBV9	TRBJ2-5	CASSAASGASGGQETQYF
TRBV5-1	TRBJ1-1	CASSLGSNTEAFF
TRBV2	TRBJ1-5	CASSPDRDWGQPQHF
TRBV5-6	TRBJ1-3	CASSTGNTIYF
TRBV7-8	TRBJ2-3	CASSLGGGRSTDTQYF
TRBV10-3	TRBJ2-3	CAISESGTSGGNTQYF
TRBV9	TRBJ2-3	CASSQLAGGTDTQYF
TRBV5-8	TRBJ1-2	CASSTRQGAGYGYTF
TRBV4-1	TRBJ2-7	CASSWIGTPDYEQYF
TRBV5-5	TRBJ2-2	CASRPGGNTGELFF
TRBV5-1	TRBJ2-2	CASSLASGITGELFF
TRBV2	TRBJ1-4	CASRDRRGGGTNEKLFF
TRBV5-1	TRBJ1-6	CASSPKQDSSYNSPLHF
TRBV5-5	TRBJ1-2	CASSTGTETYGYTF
TRBV29-1	TRBJ2-4	CSATGRGQGWDIQYF
TRBV27	TRBJ2-2	CASSRGGTGELFF
TRBV6-1	TRBJ2-1	CASSEGTPGQVMYNEQFF
TRBV6-1	TRBJ2-1	CASRSGQSPYNEQFF
TRBV18	TRBJ1-1	CASSPPGRGRDTEAFF
TRBV21-1	TRBJ1-5	CASSISQGSGQPQHF
TRBV5-4	TRBJ2-3	CASSSPLGGQGDTQYF
TRBV6-4	TRBJ2-1	CASSAAGTGYNEQFF
TRBV7-9	TRBJ2-3	CASSPPRATSTDTQYF
TRBV18	TRBJ1-1	CASSPGAENTEAFF
TRBV12-5	TRBJ1-1	CASGLGGGYDTEAFF
TRBV28	TRBJ1-1	CASSFKGANTEAFF
TRBV7-6	TRBJ2-5	CASRQGWSETQYF
TRBV5-1	TRBJ2-5	CASSPGQIQETQYF
TRBV12-2	TRBJ2-5	CAHKGGVRETQYF
TRBV20-1	TRBJ1-1	CSARGPTEAFF
TRBV5-1	TRBJ2-3	CASSLGADTQYF
TRBV4-1	TRBJ2-7	CASSQVPWDSSSYEQYF